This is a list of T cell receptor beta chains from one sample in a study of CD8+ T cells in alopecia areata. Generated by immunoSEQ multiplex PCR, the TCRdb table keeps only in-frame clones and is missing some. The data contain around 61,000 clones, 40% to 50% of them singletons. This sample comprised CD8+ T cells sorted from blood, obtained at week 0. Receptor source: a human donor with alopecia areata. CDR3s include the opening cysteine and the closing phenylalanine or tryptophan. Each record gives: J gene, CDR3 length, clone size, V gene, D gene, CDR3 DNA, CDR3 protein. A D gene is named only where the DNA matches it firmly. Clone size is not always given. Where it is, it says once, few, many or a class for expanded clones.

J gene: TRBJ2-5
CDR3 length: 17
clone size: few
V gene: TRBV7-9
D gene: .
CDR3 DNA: TGTGCCAGCAGCTTACAGAAGGCTTTCAGCCCGGGGGAGACCCAGTACTTC
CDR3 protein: CASSLQKAFSPGETQYF

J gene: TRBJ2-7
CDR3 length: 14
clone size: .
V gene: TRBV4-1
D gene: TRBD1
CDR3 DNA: TGCGCCAGCAGCATCCGGGACAGGTCCTACGAGCAGTACTTC
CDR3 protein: CASSIRDRSYEQYF

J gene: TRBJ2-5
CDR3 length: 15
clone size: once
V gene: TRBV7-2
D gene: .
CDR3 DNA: TGTGCCAGCAGCTTGACTCTCCCGCCTAGGGAGACCCAGTACTTC
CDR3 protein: CASSLTLPPRETQYF

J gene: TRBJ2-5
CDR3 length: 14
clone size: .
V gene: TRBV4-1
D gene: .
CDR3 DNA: TGCGCCAGCAGCCAAGATCGGGTACAAGAGACCCAGTACTTC
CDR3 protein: CASSQDRVQETQYF

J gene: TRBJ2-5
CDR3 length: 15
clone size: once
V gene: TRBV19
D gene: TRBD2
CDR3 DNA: TGTGCCAGCGACTCTTCGAGCGGGAGAAGGGAGACCCAGTACTTC
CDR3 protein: CASDSSSGRRETQYF

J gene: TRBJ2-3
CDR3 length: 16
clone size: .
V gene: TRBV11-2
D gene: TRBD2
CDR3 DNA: TGTGCCAGCAGCTTTCGACTAGCGGGAGAAACAGATACGCAGTATTTT
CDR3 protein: CASSFRLAGETDTQYF

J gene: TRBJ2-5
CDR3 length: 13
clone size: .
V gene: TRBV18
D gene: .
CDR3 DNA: TGTGCCAGCTCACCACCAGGAGGGGAGACCCAGTACTTC
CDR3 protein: CASSPPGGETQYF

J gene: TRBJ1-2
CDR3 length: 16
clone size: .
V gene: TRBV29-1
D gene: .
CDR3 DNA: TGCAGCGTTGAATCGGGAGCTAAAGCGCCCTTTGGCGGCTACACCTTC
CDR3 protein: CSVESGAKAPFGGYTF

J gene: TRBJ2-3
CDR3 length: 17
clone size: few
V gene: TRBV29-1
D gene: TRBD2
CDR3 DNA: TGCAGCGTCTCGGAGCTAGCGGGAGAGTTTGGGGCAGATACGCAGTATTTT
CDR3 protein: CSVSELAGEFGADTQYF

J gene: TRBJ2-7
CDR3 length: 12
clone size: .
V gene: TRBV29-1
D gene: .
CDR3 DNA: TGCAGCGCCTGGGGCAATACCTACGAGCAGTACTTC
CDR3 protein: CSAWGNTYEQYF

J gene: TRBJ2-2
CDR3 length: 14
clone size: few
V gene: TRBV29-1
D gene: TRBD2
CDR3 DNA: TGCAGCGTTGTCCTAGCGGGAAGGACCGGGGAGCTGTTTTTT
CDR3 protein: CSVVLAGRTGELFF

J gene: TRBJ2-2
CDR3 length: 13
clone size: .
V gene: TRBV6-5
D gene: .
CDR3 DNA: TGTGCCAGCATAGACCTAAAGGGAGGGGAGCTGTTTTTT
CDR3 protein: CASIDLKGGELFF

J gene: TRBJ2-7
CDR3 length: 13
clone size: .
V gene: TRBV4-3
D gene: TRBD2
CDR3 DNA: TGCGCCAGCAGCCCGGGGACTAGTGGCGAGCAGTACTTC
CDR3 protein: CASSPGTSGEQYF

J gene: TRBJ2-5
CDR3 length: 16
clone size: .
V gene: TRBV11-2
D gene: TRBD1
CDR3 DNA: TGTGCCAGCCTCGAAAAATACAGGGGGCGCGGAGAGACCCAGTACTTC
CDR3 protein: CASLEKYRGRGETQYF

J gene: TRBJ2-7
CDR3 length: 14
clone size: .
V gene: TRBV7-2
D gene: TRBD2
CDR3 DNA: TGTGCCAGCAGGCCCCTAGCGGGAGGGCCCGGGCAGTACTTC
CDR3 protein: CASRPLAGGPGQYF

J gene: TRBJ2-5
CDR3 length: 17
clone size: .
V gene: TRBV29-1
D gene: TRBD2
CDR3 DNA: TGCAGCGTTGTTGCGCGGGGGTCTCCACACCTCCAAGAGACCCAGTACTTC
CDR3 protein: CSVVARGSPHLQETQYF

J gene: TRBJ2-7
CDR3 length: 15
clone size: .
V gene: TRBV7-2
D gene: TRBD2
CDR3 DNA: TGTGCCAGCAGCTTTTCATTTGCGGGAGTGTACGAGCAGTACTTC
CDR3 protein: CASSFSFAGVYEQYF

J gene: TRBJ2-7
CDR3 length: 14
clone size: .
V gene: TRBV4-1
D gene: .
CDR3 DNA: TGCGCCAGCGCTTTGGCGGGCCAATCCTACGAGCAGTACTTC
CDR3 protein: CASALAGQSYEQYF

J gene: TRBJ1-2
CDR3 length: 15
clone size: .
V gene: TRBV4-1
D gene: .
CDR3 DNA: TGCGCCAGCAGCCAAGGTCCAGCTTTGGACTATGGCTACACCTTC
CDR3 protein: CASSQGPALDYGYTF

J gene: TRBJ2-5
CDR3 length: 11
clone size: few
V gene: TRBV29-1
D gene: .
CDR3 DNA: TGCAGCGTTCCGAACCAAGAGACCCAGTACTTC
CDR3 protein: CSVPNQETQYF

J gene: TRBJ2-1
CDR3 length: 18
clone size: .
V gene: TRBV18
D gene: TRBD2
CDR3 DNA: TGTGCCAGCTCACCGGGGTATGGACTAGCGGGGGGATTCAATGAGCAGTTCTTC
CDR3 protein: CASSPGYGLAGGFNEQFF

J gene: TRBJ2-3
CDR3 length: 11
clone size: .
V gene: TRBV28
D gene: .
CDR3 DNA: TGTGCCAGTCGGGGGCGAGATACGCAGTATTTT
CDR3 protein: CASRGRDTQYF

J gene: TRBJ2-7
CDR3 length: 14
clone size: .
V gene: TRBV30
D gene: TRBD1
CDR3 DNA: TGTGCCTGGCTTTCCCGACAGGGGGACTACGAGCAGTACTTC
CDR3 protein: CAWLSRQGDYEQYF

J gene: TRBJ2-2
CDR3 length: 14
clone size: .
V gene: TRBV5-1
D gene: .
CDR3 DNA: TGCGCCAGCAGCTCGGGCGGAAAGCCCGGGGAGCTGTTTTTT
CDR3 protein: CASSSGGKPGELFF

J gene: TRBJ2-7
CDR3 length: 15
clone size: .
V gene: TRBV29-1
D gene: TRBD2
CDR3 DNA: TGCAGCGTTTGGGTCTGGACTAGCGTCACCTACGAGCAGTACTTC
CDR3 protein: CSVWVWTSVTYEQYF

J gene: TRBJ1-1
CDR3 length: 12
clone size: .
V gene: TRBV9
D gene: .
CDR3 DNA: TGTGCCAGCAGCGGGGGGAACACTGAAGCTTTCTTT
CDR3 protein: CASSGGNTEAFF

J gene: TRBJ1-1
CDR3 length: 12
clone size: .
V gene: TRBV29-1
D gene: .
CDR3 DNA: TGCAGCGTTGTGCAGGGCTGGACTGAAGCTTTCTTT
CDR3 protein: CSVVQGWTEAFF

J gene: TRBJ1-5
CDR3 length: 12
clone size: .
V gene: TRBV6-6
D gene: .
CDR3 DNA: TGTGCCAGCAGTTGGACAGAAAAGCCCCAGCATTTT
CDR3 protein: CASSWTEKPQHF

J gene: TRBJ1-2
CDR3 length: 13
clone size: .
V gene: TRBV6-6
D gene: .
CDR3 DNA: TGTGCCAGCAGTTACTCGGGCAGCTATGGCTACACCTTC
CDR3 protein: CASSYSGSYGYTF

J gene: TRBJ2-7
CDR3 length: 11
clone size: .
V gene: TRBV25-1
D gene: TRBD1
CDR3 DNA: TGTGCCAGCGGACAGGGGCGGGAGCAGTACTTC
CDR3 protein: CASGQGREQYF

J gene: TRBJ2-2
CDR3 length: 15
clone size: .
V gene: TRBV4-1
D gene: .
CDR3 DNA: TGCGCCAGCAGCCCAGGGACTCGACCAGACGGGGAGCTGTTTTTT
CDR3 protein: CASSPGTRPDGELFF

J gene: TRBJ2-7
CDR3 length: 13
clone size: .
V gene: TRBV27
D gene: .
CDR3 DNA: TGTGCCAGCAGTTTAAATTGGGGCTACGAGCAGTACTTC
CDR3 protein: CASSLNWGYEQYF

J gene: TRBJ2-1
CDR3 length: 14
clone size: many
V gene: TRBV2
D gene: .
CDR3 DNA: TGTGCCAGCACCCCGGGACTGGGGTTAGGTGAGCAGTTCTTC
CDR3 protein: CASTPGLGLGEQFF

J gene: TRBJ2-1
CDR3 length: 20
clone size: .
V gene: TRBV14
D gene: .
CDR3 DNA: TGTGCCAGCAGCCCGATCCCGGACTCGATGGAGATAAAGGCCGACAATGAGCAGTTCTTC
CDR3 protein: CASSPIPDSMEIKADNEQFF

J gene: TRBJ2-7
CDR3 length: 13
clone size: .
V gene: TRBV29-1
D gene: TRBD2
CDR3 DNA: TGCAGCGTTCTTAGCGGGAGTTCATACGAGCAGTACTTC
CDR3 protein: CSVLSGSSYEQYF

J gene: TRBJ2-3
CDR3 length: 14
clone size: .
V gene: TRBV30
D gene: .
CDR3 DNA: TGTGCCTGGAATGTGGCCTTCGGGGCAGATACGCAGTATTTT
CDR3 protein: CAWNVAFGADTQYF

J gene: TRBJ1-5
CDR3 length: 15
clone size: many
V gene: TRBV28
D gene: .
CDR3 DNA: TGTGCCAGCAGACCGGACCTACCAATGCGGCAGCCCCAGCATTTT
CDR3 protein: CASRPDLPMRQPQHF

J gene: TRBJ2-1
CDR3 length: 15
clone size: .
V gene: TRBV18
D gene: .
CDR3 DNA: TGTGCCAGCTCACCACTCCCTGCCAGACACGATGAGCAGTTCTTC
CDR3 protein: CASSPLPARHDEQFF

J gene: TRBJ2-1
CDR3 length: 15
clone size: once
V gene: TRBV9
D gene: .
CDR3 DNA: TGTGCCAGCAGCGCCTTTGAACTAGGGGGGGATGAGCAGTTCTTC
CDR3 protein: CASSAFELGGDEQFF

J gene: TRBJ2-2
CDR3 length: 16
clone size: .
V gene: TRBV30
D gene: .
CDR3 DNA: TGTGCCTGGAGGACAGACACCTCCTGGCTCACCGGGGAGCTGTTTTTT
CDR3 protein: CAWRTDTSWLTGELFF

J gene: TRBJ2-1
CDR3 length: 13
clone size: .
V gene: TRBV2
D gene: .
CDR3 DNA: TGTGCCAGCACGAAAAACCTGGAAAGGAGGCAGTTCTTC
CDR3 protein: CASTKNLERRQFF

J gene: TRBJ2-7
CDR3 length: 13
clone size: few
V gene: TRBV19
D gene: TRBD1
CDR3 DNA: TGTGCCAGTAGTATCCGACAGGGTCGCGAGCAGTACTTC
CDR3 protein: CASSIRQGREQYF

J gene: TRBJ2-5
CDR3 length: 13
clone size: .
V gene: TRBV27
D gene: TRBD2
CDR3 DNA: TGTGCCAGCAGTCCGGGGGGTGGAGAGACCCAGTACTTC
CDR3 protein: CASSPGGGETQYF

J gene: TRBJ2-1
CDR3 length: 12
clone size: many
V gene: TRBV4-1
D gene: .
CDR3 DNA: TGCGCCAGCAGCCAAGATCGTGTTGAGCAGTTCTTC
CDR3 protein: CASSQDRVEQFF

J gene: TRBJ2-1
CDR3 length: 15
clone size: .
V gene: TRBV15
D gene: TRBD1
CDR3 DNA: TGTGCCACCACCTCGGACAGGGCGTCCTACAATGAGCAGTTCTTC
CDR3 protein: CATTSDRASYNEQFF

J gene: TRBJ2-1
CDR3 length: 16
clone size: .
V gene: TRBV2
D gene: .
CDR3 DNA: TGTGCCAGCAGTGGGTCCAGGGGGGGGTCCTACAATGAGCAGTTCTTC
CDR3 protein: CASSGSRGGSYNEQFF

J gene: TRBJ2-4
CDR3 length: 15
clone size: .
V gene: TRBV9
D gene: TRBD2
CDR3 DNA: TGTGCCAGCAGCCCCCTCCTGGGAGGGGAAAACATTCAGTACTTC
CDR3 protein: CASSPLLGGENIQYF

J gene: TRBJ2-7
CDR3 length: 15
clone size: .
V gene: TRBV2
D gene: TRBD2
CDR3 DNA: TGTGCCAGCAGTGAAGGGGGACTAGTGTTCTACGAGCAGTACTTC
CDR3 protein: CASSEGGLVFYEQYF

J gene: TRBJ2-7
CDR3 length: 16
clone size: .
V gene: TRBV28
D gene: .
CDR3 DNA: TGTGCCAGCAGTTTAGAGCGACATAGAAGCTCCTACGAGCAGTACTTC
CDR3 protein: CASSLERHRSSYEQYF

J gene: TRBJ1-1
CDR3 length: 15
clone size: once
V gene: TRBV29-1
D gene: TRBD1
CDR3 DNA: TGCTCCGAAAGAACGGCCCAGGGGGTGAATACTGAAGCTTTCTTT
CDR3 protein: CSERTAQGVNTEAFF

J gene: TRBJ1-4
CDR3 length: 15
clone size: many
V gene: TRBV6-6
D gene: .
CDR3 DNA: TGTGCCAGCAGTTACCGGACGGCAACTAATGAAAAACTGTTTTTT
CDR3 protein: CASSYRTATNEKLFF

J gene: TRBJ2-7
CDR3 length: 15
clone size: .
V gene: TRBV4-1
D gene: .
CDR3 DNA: TGCGCCAGCAGCCAAGATCTGGCCGTCTCCTACGAGCAGTACTTC
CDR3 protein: CASSQDLAVSYEQYF

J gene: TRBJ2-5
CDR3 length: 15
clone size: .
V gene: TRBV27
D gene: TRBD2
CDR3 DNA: TGTGCCAGCAGGGGAGCGGGAGGCCGCATGGAGACCCAGTACTTC
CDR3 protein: CASRGAGGRMETQYF

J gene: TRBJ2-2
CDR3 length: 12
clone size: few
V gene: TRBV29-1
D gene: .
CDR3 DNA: TGCAGCGCTACTATGAACACCGGGGAGCTGTTTTTT
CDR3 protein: CSATMNTGELFF

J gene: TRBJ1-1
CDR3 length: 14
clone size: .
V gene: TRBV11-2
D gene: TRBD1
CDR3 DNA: TGTGCCAGCAGCTTGGGACAGGGGAACACTGAAGCTTTCTTT
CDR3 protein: CASSLGQGNTEAFF